The present T cell receptor beta chain was sequenced within a study of post-analysis software for immune sequencing data. Study details: Secondary progressive, relapsing-remitting and progressive-relapsing multiple sclerosis were among the included disease courses.

Whole-study findings and limits: Patients showed TRBV5-6, TRBV5-1 and TRBV20-1 among several TRBV segments more frequent than in controls. Versus controls, multiple sclerosis patients showed significantly lower diversity (normalized Chao1).

Germline CDR1 reads SEHNR; CDR2 reads FQNEAQ (reference sequence). J lost 7 bases, V lost 6 bases, and 13 bases had no gene match. The CDR3 is made up of 15 amino acids. Unique molecular identifiers tagged the TCR beta cDNA libraries. Between roughly 0.95 and 10 million T cells gave rise to 450,000 to 650,000 cDNA molecules. MiXCR was run by TCRdb on the PCR reads, yielding one entry per CDR3 protein. The sample shows about 770,000 distinct CDR3 sequences, around 46% of them seen only once. As regards this clonotype: The antigen is undetermined.

This sequence originates from a girl between 5 and 17 years old with multiple sclerosis. The V call is TRBV7-9, the J call TRBJ2-5; 8 bases are shared with TRBD1. Sequenced material: blood. The CDR3: CASSMTGAAKGTQYF. Here the CDR3 DNA reads TGTGCCAGCAGTATGACAGGGGCCGCCAAGGGGACCCAGTACTTC.